This T cell receptor beta chain was captured by sequencing in a study of Ad26.COV2.S vaccination and SARS-CoV-2 variants (dated by TCRdb to the early 2020s). About the full investigation: TCRbeta repertoire sequencing served as the tool for gauging how specific and how broad the SARS-CoV-2-reactive T cell receptors were following Ad26.COV2.S vaccination. A total of approximately 32 samples were included in the TCR-sequenced set, comprising roughly 19 Ad26.COV2.S vaccine recipients, 5 placebo recipients and 8 SARS-CoV-2 convalescent individuals.

The full study reports these points: Vaccine and placebo recipients had comparable non-spike TCR breadth, which fits with the vaccine containing only spike. After vaccination, spike-specific CD8+ and CD4+ T cell responses were reported to show substantial breadth. According to the authors, total T cell responses may have been underestimated by the TCR breadth and depth analyses. Higher spike-specific TCR breadth was observed in Ad26.COV2.S recipients than in placebo recipients (P = 0.0014).

According to the study, the label for this sample's time point signals: individuals recovered from natural SARS-CoV-2 infection. The immunoSEQ Assay was used to sequence TCRbeta CDR3 regions. After extraction, genomic DNA underwent amplification by bias-controlled multiplex PCR, followed by high-throughput sequencing. In the source study's methods: To quantify the absolute abundance of every unique TCRbeta CDR3 region, sequences were collapsed and filtered. T cell fraction was estimated by normalizing TCRbeta template counts to usable DNA, which was measured by amplifying reference genes present in all nucleated cells. Repertoire TCRs were annotated as SARS-CoV-2-specific when V gene, CDR3 amino acid sequence and J gene were exactly matched to a known reactive TCR set. MIRA supplied the reference SARS-CoV-2 TCR set, which was filtered for enrichment in COVID-19-positive ImmuneCODE repertoires so that public or cross-reactive TCRs were removed. Using the MIRA antigens, annotated TCRs were further analysed by specific ORF or by position within an ORF. Breadth was defined as the number of annotated unique rearrangements divided by the total number of unique productive rearrangements, and depth was defined as the summed frequency of the annotated unique rearrangements. Group comparisons of TCR breadth used two-sided Wilcoxon rank-sum tests. TCRdb re-hosts the immuneACCESS table, in-frame sequences only. Its copies lack some clones; in the studies checked, an unresolved V gene accounts for under half of them, and the cause for the rest is not known. V and J calls and clone size are copied from that table; D and trimming were computed from the DNA. The sample table contains about 350,000 clones; only one count was recorded for about 90% of them. The top ten constitute about 3.9% of the sample.

As for this clone: Its specific antigen is unknown. Base quality data are lacking; no much larger clone is found one base away.

This clonotype was sampled from a human donor who had recovered from COVID-19. The sequencing here drew on peripheral blood, taken after recovery from COVID-19.

The nucleotide sequence is TGTGCCAGCAGCCGGCGGACAGACACCCCTGAAGCTTTCTTT. Its amino acids are CASSRRTDTPEAFF. The rearranged segments are TRBV6-5 and TRBJ1-1; TRBD1 is perhaps the D gene, given 6 matching bases. The germline V gene provides CDR1 MNHEY and CDR2 SVGAGI. Inclusive of the bounding cysteine and phenylalanine, the CDR3 is 14 residues long. Only CDR3 DNA is held: 42 bases, read in frame from base 1. The germline ends are 17 bases apart after V is trimmed by 6 bases and J by 6 bases.